A selection of T cell receptor beta chains follows, all from one sample in a study of blood T cell repertoires in COVID-19. Clones were read by immunoSEQ multiplex PCR, and TCRdb kept only the in-frame ones, dropping some. The table records some 260,000 clones, more than 70% of them present only once. Sequenced sample: peripheral blood. The receptor set was obtained from a woman aged 30 to 39 with COVID-19, enrolled during active disease. CDR3s leave out the opening cysteine and the closing phenylalanine or tryptophan. Each record gives: V gene, J gene, clone size, CDR3 protein. Size tells how often a clone was seen (once, few, many) or the class of an expanded clone, and some rows leave it out.

>TRBV6-4|TRBJ1-2|-
ASSDSSSRDRDYYGYT
>TRBV7-2|TRBJ2-1|-
ASSILAEFYNEQF
>TRBV7-9|TRBJ2-5|-
ASSSREVEETQY
>TRBV19|TRBJ2-7|-
ASSMRGYEQY
>TRBV7-6|TRBJ2-2|once
ASSLRSGQGAAGELF
>TRBV27|TRBJ2-3|-
ASSSRLGLTDTQY
>TRBV5-1|TRBJ2-5|-
ASSPQGASYQETQY
>TRBV18|TRBJ1-1|-
ASSATDGAEAF
>TRBV5-4|TRBJ2-2|-
ASSLAKTSNTGELF
>TRBV5-1|TRBJ2-7|-
ASRPYGQGSYEQY
>TRBV6-5|TRBJ1-6|many
ASSYSSYLGSPLH
>TRBV6-5|TRBJ2-3|-
ASRGTGGITDTQY
>TRBV7-9|TRBJ2-7|-
ASSRESTEPYEQY
>TRBV5-1|TRBJ2-1|-
ASSPGGGTSGDHRF
>TRBV28|TRBJ2-7|-
ASSPRGGRHEQY
>TRBV5-8|TRBJ2-3|-
ASSLEASGAGDTQY
>TRBV24-1|TRBJ1-2|-
ATSDRAYGYT
>TRBV28|TRBJ1-2|once
ASSLDIRGYT
>TRBV14|TRBJ1-2|-
ASSPPAGGAYGYT
>TRBV6-2/TRBV6-3|TRBJ1-2|-
ASSYSPGALGGYT
>TRBV4-1|TRBJ1-1|-
ASSQKQGMNTEAF
>TRBV6-5|TRBJ2-3|-
ASTRGGGGDTQY
>TRBV14|TRBJ1-5|-
ASRGLSDRGREPQH
>TRBV27|TRBJ1-2|-
ASSFSGYSGYT
>TRBV15|TRBJ2-5|-
ATSRGSSGQETQY
>TRBV10-2|TRBJ2-2|-
ASYRRLAGDWTGELF